The rows below give T cell receptor beta chains drawn from one sample of a study of T cell clonotyping in hematopoietic cell transplantation. Some clones are missing from TCRdb's copy, which holds only in-frame ones; the method was immunoSEQ multiplex PCR. The sample records more than 4,500 clones, roughly 72% being singletons. The sequences come from PBMCs, collected 100 days after allogeneic stem cell transplant. These receptors originate from a female patient aged 45 to 65 who had an allogeneic stem cell transplant, so the T cells may come from the graft donor. Some clones in this sample may be carry-over from other donors' samples. The CDR3 runs from the conserved cysteine through the conserved F or W. A D gene is named only where the DNA matches it firmly. Size tells how often a clone was seen (once, few, many) or the class of an expanded clone, and some rows leave it out.

>TRBJ2-3|TRBD2|few|TRBV14
CASRPLSGRLTDTQYF
TGTGCCAGCAGACCTCTCAGCGGGAGATTAACAGATACGCAGTATTTT
>TRBJ2-1|NA|NA|TRBV11-2
CASSLSGTPYNEQFF
TGTGCCAGCAGCCTTTCCGGGACACCCTACAATGAGCAGTTCTTC
>TRBJ2-1|NA|NA|TRBV19
CASSLGGNPYNEQFF
TGTGCCAGTTCTCTAGGGGGAAACCCCTACAATGAGCAGTTCTTC
>TRBJ2-2|NA|NA|TRBV4-1
CASSQRYTGELFF
TGCGCCAGCAGCCAACGTTACACCGGGGAGCTGTTTTTT
>TRBJ2-1|NA|NA|TRBV2
CASSPDNEQFF
TGTGCCAGCAGCCCAGACAATGAGCAGTTCTTC
>TRBJ2-7|NA|medium-sized|TRBV7-8
CASSRETYEQYF
TGTGCCAGCAGCCGGGAGACCTACGAGCAGTACTTC
>TRBJ1-5|NA|NA|TRBV7-2
CASSLEFFQPQHF
TGTGCCAGCAGCTTAGAGTTTTTTCAGCCCCAGCATTTT
>TRBJ2-7|NA|NA|TRBV7-3
CASSLQGRGDEQYF
TGTGCCAGCAGCCTACAGGGGCGGGGGGACGAGCAGTACTTC
>TRBJ2-1|NA|NA|TRBV11-3
CASSLGQSSYNEQFF
TGTGCCAGCAGCTTAGGGCAAAGCTCCTACAATGAGCAGTTCTTC
>TRBJ2-1|NA|NA|TRBV6-5
CASSYERHRNEQFF
TGTGCCAGCAGTTACGAAAGGCATCGCAATGAGCAGTTCTTC
>TRBJ1-2|NA|NA|TRBV5-1
CASSPNTKAGSYGYTF
TGCGCCAGCAGCCCGAATACCAAGGCGGGGTCGTATGGCTACACCTTC
>TRBJ2-2|TRBD2|NA|TRBV19
CASRGKGSGSIGELFF
TGTGCCAGTCGCGGAAAAGGGAGCGGGAGTATCGGGGAGCTGTTTTTT
>TRBJ1-3|NA|NA|TRBV13
CASSALNTIYF
TGTGCCAGCAGCGCTTTAAACACCATATATTTT
>TRBJ2-7|TRBD2|NA|TRBV10-2
CASRTAGVSEQYF
TGCGCCAGCAGAACAGCGGGAGTTAGCGAGCAGTACTTC
>TRBJ1-5|NA|medium-sized|TRBV6-1
CASSVEENQPQHF
TGTGCCAGCAGTGTAGAGGAGAATCAGCCCCAGCATTTT
>TRBJ2-5|TRBD1|NA|TRBV2
CASSGTGGETQYF
TGTGCCAGCAGTGGGACAGGGGGTGAGACCCAGTACTTC
>TRBJ2-7|TRBD2|NA|TRBV6-1
CASSSNSGGYEQYF
TGTGCCAGCAGCTCGAATAGCGGGGGCTACGAGCAGTACTTC
>TRBJ2-7|TRBD2|few|TRBV10-2
CASKSSGAGEQYF
TGCGCCAGCAAAAGTAGCGGAGCGGGGGAGCAGTACTTC
>TRBJ2-2|TRBD2|NA|TRBV11-2
CASSLVGVGGTNTGELFF
TGTGCCAGCAGCTTAGTAGGAGTCGGGGGGACCAACACCGGGGAGCTGTTTTTT
>TRBJ2-5|TRBD2|NA|TRBV7-9
CASSSPGTSGGYQETQYF
TGTGCCAGCAGCTCCCCCGGGACTAGCGGAGGGTACCAAGAGACCCAGTACTTC
>TRBJ2-1|TRBD2|NA|TRBV19
CASKRGLAGVDEQFF
TGTGCCAGTAAAAGGGGACTAGCGGGAGTCGATGAGCAGTTCTTC
>TRBJ2-5|NA|NA|TRBV30
CAWSRDLRETQYF
TGTGCCTGGAGTCGGGACCTTCGGGAGACCCAGTACTTC
>TRBJ2-1|NA|NA|TRBV7-6
CASSLADGRNEQFF
TGTGCCAGCAGCTTAGCAGACGGTAGGAATGAGCAGTTCTTC
>TRBJ2-5|NA|NA|TRBV5-4
CASSLSRQSGKETQYF
TGTGCCAGCAGCTTAAGTAGGCAATCTGGAAAAGAGACCCAGTACTTC
>TRBJ1-2|TRBD1|few|TRBV28
CASRTGVADYGYTF
TGTGCCAGCAGAACAGGGGTAGCAGACTATGGCTACACCTTC
>TRBJ1-1|NA|NA|TRBV21-1
CASSKMAPDAKEDTEAFF
TGTGCCAGCAGCAAAATGGCGCCGGACGCTAAGGAGGACACTGAAGCTTTCTTT
>TRBJ2-7|TRBD2|NA|TRBV7-3
CASSSLPGLAYEQYF
TGTGCCAGCAGCTCCCTTCCGGGACTAGCATACGAGCAGTACTTC
>TRBJ2-3|TRBD1|NA|TRBV5-4
CASSFFPIRDRRTDTQYF
TGTGCCAGCAGCTTTTTCCCCATCCGGGACAGACGCACAGATACGCAGTATTTT
>TRBJ2-1|NA|NA|TRBV10-3
CAISESWGQGYNEQFF
TGTGCCATCAGTGAGTCGTGGGGCCAGGGTTACAATGAGCAGTTCTTC
>TRBJ2-7|TRBD1|NA|TRBV5-1
CASSLAGTGFDEQYF
TGCGCCAGCAGCTTGGCCGGGACAGGGTTCGACGAGCAGTACTTC
>TRBJ2-5|NA|NA|TRBV5-1
CASSLESGTPQETQYF
TGCGCCAGCAGCTTAGAGTCCGGGACACCTCAAGAGACCCAGTACTTC
>TRBJ2-2|TRBD1|NA|TRBV6-8
CASRTGGTGELFF
TGTGCCAGCCGTACAGGGGGCACCGGGGAGCTGTTTTTT
>TRBJ2-3|TRBD2|NA|TRBV14
CASSREVAGGWNTQYF
TGTGCCAGCAGCCGTGAGGTCGCGGGAGGATGGAATACGCAGTATTTT
>TRBJ2-1|NA|NA|TRBV11-1
CASRLVRTANEQFF
TGTGCCAGCAGATTGGTACGGACTGCCAATGAGCAGTTCTTC
>TRBJ1-2|NA|NA|TRBV18
CASSPTPGTLGGYTF
TGTGCCAGCTCACCTACTCCCGGGACACTTGGAGGCTACACCTTC
>TRBJ1-3|NA|NA|TRBV2
CASSESGGNTIYF
TGTGCCAGCAGTGAGTCCGGAGGAAACACCATATATTTT
>TRBJ1-6|TRBD1|once|TRBV30
CAWSVQGDSPLHF
TGTGCCTGGAGTGTACAGGGGGATTCACCCCTCCACTTT
>TRBJ2-7|TRBD2|NA|TRBV7-2
CASSSIGTSGLTGYEQYF
TGTGCCAGCAGCTCGATCGGGACTAGCGGGCTCACGGGGTACGAGCAGTACTTC
>TRBJ2-7|NA|NA|TRBV5-6
CASSSLKVAGYEQYF
TGTGCCAGCAGCTCCCTAAAGGTCGCGGGATACGAGCAGTACTTC
>TRBJ2-7|NA|NA|TRBV5-1
CASSLEFGDPSYEQYF
TGCGCCAGCAGCTTGGAATTTGGGGACCCCTCCTACGAGCAGTACTTC
>TRBJ2-2|NA|NA|TRBV4-2
CASSQDKFATGELFF
TGTGCCAGCAGCCAAGATAAGTTCGCAACCGGGGAGCTGTTTTTT